The 10 T cell receptor beta chains below all came from one sample that was sequenced in a study of T cells in localized non-small cell lung cancer. Profiled with immunoSEQ multiplex PCR; TCRdb holds only in-frame clones, not every one. There are about 23,000 clones in the sample; 75% to 95% occur only once, and less than 9% lies in the top ten. The sample was peripheral blood, taken before any cancer treatment. These receptors were collected from a woman aged 40-69 years with stage I lung adenocarcinoma.

The V gene is TRBV19, the J gene TRBJ2-1, with 8 bases aligning to TRBD1. The CDR3 is 17 amino acids. Trimming at V came to 3 bases and at J to 9 bases, leaving 16 bases not matched to a gene. Germline loops: CDR1 LNHDA, CDR2 SQIVND (reference sequence). The CDR3 protein is CASSMSTRTGYGSEQFF. CDR3 DNA: TGTGCCAGTAGTATGTCTACCAGGACAGGGTATGGAAGTGAGCAGTTCTTC.

V gene TRBV7-2 combines with J gene TRBJ2-2; maybe TRBD2 (6 bases). CDR3 size: 13 residues. The V and J ends lost 1 base and 7 bases respectively, with 7 bases between them. Looked up from germline, CDR1 is SGHTA and CDR2 is FQGNSA. The CDR3 sequence: CASSLGRGGELFF. In DNA form, the CDR3 reads TGTGCCAGCAGCTTAGGGCGGGGCGGGGAGCTGTTTTTT.

The chain combines TRBV7-9 with TRBJ1-1; D is perhaps TRBD1 (6 bases). Germline CDR1 and CDR2: SEHNR and FQNEAQ (reference sequence). The CDR3 is 16 residues long. Trimming stripped 5 bases from V and 0 bases from J, with 16 bases between. CDR3: CASSHRQGPMNTEAFF. DNA of the CDR3: TGTGCCAGCAGCCACCGTCAGGGGCCCATGAACACTGAAGCTTTCTTT.

J is TRBJ2-5 and V is TRBV9; D is unresolved. Germline CDR1 SGDLS, CDR2 YYNGEE. The CDR3 sequence is 13 residues long. V lost 1 base, J lost 2 bases, and 6 bases lay in between. The CDR3 coding sequence is TGTGCCAGCAGCGTACAGGAGCAAGAGACCCAGTACTTC. Protein product: CASSVQEQETQYF.

The chain couples TRBV2 to TRBJ1-2; D unclear. V gave up 7 bases and J gave up 7 bases, with 13 bases separating them. CDR1 and CDR2 (germline): SNHLY, FYNNEI. The CDR3 covers 12 residues. In DNA, the CDR3 is TGTGCCAGCACGGTGGGGAACCGTGGCTACACCTTC. Amino acids: CASTVGNRGYTF.

Only one count was recorded for this clone. This chain connects TRBV13 to TRBJ2-1, with no clear D. This CDR3 is 14 amino acids long. The V and J ends lost 1 base and 3 bases respectively, with 7 bases between them. Germline V lookup: CDR1 PRHDT, CDR2 FYEKMQ (reference sequence). CDR3 in amino acids: CASSLATSYNEQFF. The CDR3 coding sequence is TGTGCCAGCAGCTTAGCAACCAGCTACAATGAGCAGTTCTTC.

This chain links TRBV28 with TRBJ2-3, with no clear D. V was pared by 7 bases and J by 6 bases, with 8 bases between. The CDR3 extends over 11 amino acids. Germline loops: CDR1 MDHEN, CDR2 SYDVKM. The chain's CDR3 is CASTKRDTQYF. CDR3 bases: TGTGCCAGCACAAAGAGGGATACGCAGTATTTT. Full variable domain (remainder filled in from reference TRBV28 and TRBJ2-3): DVKVTQSSRYLVKRTGEKVFLECVQDMDHENMFWYRQDPGLGLRLIYFSYDVKMKEKGDIPEGYSVSREKKERFSLILESASTNQTSMYLCASTKRDTQYFGPGTRLTVL.

The chain employs TRBV18 and TRBJ2-6, with D possibly being TRBD1 or TRBD2 (5 bases each). Germline V gene sequence: CDR1 KGHSH, CDR2 LQKENI. V was clipped by 1 base and J by 4 bases, with 17 bases between them. The CDR3 consists of 18 residues. CDR3: CASSPLGPGRVGANVLTF. CDR3 coding DNA: TGTGCCAGCTCACCACTCGGGCCAGGGAGAGTGGGGGCCAACGTCCTGACTTTC.

This clone appeared a single time. This rearrangement joins TRBV6-1 to TRBJ2-7, with 7 nucleotides matching TRBD1. V shed 4 bases and J 3 bases; nucleotides not matched to a gene: 3. The CDR3 totals 13 residues. Germline CDR1 MNHNS, CDR2 SASEGT. CDR3 residues: CASSGQGVYEQYF. CDR3 bases: TGTGCCAGCAGTGGACAGGGTGTCTACGAGCAGTACTTC.

The V gene is TRBV10-3, the J gene TRBJ2-5; TRBD2 aligns across 8 bases. The germline gives CDR1 ENHRY, CDR2 SYGVKD. CDR3 length: 17 amino acids. The ends lost 11 bases at V and 3 bases at J; junction bases unmatched: 20. CDR3 in amino acids: CARTPGRAGVEKETQYF. For the CDR3, the DNA is TGTGCCCGTACTCCCGGCCGAGCGGGAGTTGAAAAAGAGACCCAGTACTTC.